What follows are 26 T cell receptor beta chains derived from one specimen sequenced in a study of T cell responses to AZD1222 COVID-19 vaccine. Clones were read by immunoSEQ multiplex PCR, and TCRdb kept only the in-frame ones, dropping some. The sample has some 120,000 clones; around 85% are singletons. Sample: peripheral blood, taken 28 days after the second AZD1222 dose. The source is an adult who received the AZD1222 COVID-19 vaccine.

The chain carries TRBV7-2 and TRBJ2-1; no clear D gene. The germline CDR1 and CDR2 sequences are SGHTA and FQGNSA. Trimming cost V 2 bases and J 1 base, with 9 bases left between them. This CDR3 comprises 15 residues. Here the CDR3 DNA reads TGTGCCAGCAGCTTACGACGTGAGTCCTACAATGAGCAGTTCTTC. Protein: CASSLRRESYNEQFF.

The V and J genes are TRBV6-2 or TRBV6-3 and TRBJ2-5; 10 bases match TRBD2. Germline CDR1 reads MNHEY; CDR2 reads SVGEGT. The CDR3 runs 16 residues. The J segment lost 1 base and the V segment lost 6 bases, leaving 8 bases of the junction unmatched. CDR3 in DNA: TGTGCCAGCAGGCCTAGCGGGGGCCGACTCCAAGAGACCCAGTACTTC. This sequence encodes CASRPSGGRLQETQYF.

CDR3 loop: CASSLPPEGGEQYF. CDR3 sequence (DNA): TGCGCCAGCAGCTTGCCCCCCGAGGGGGGCGAGCAGTACTTC. The chain has TRBV5-1 and TRBJ2-7; the D call may be TRBD1 or TRBD2 (6 bases each). Looked up from germline, CDR1 is SGHRS and CDR2 is YFSETQ. The V end was cut by 1 base, the J end by 6 bases, with 14 bases between. The CDR3 runs 14 residues.

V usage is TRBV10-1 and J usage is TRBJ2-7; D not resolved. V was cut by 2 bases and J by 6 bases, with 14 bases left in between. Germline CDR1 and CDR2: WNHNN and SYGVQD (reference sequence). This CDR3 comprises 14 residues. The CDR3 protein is CASSEKEPRGEQYF. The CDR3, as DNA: TGCGCCAGCAGTGAGAAAGAACCCCGTGGCGAGCAGTACTTC.

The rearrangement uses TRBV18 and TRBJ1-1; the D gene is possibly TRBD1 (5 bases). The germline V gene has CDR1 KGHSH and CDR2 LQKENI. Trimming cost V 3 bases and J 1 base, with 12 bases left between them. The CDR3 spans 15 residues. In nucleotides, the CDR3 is TGTGCCAGCTCACCCCTGGCGGGGGAGAACACTGAAGCTTTCTTT. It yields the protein CASSPLAGENTEAFF.

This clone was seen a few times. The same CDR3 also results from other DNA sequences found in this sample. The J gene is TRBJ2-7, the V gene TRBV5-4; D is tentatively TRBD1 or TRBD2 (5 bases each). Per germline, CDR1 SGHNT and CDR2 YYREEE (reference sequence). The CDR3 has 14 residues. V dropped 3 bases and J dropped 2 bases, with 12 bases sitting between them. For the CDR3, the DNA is TGTGCCAGCAGCTCCGGGACGGTCACCTACGAGCAGTACTTC. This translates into CASSSGTVTYEQYF.

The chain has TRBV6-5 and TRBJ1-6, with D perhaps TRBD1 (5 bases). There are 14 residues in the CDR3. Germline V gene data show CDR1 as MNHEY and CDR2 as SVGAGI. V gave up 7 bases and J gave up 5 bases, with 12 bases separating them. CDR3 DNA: TGTGCCAGCATCCCTAGGGGTGATAATTCACCCCTCCACTTT. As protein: CASIPRGDNSPLHF.

CDR3 region: CASRSLGNSGNTIYF. The CDR3 DNA follows: TGTGCCAGCAGATCTCTCGGTAACTCTGGAAACACCATATATTTT. The V call is TRBV6-5, the J call TRBJ1-3; D is unresolved. V was clipped by 6 bases and J by 0 bases, with 12 bases between them. Germline V gene sequence: CDR1 MNHEY, CDR2 SVGAGI. The CDR3 totals 15 residues.

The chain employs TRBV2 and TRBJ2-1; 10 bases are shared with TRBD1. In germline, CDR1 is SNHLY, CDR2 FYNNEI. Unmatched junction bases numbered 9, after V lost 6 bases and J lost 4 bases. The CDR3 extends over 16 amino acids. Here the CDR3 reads CASRGLEDRGYNEQFF. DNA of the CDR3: TGTGCCAGCAGGGGATTGGAGGACAGGGGGTACAATGAGCAGTTCTTC.

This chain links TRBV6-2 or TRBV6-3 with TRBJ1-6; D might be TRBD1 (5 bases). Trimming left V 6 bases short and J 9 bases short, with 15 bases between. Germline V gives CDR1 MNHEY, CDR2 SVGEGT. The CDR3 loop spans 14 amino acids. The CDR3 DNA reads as TGTGCCAGCAGCCCAGACAGCCAAACTTCACCCCTCCACTTT. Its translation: CASSPDSQTSPLHF.

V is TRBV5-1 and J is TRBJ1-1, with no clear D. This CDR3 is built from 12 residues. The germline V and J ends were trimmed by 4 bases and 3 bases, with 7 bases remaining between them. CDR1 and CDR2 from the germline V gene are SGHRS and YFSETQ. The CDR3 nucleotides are TGCGCCAGCAGCAGACTCGACACTGAAGCTTTCTTT. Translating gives CASSRLDTEAFF.

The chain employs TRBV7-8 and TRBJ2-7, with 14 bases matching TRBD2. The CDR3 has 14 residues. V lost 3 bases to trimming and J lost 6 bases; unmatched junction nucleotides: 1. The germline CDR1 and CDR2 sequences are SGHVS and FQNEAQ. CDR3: CASSLTSGGVEQYF. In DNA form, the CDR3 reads TGTGCCAGCAGCTTGACTAGCGGGGGGGTCGAGCAGTACTTC.

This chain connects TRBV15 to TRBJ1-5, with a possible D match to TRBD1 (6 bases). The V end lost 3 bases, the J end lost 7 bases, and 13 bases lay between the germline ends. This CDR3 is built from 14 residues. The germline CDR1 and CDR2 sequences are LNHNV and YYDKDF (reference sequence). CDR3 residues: CATSREQGRQPQHF. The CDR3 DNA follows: TGTGCCACCAGCAGGGAACAGGGTCGCCAGCCCCAGCATTTT.

CDR3 amino acids: CASGQVNTEAFF. DNA of the CDR3: TGTGCCAGCGGACAGGTGAACACTGAAGCTTTCTTT. The chain uses TRBV28 and TRBJ1-1, with TRBD1 matching over 7 bases. The V gene end was trimmed by 8 bases and the J gene end by 0 bases; junction bases not matched to a gene: 0. Germline values: CDR1 MDHEN, CDR2 SYDVKM. The CDR3 consists of 12 residues.

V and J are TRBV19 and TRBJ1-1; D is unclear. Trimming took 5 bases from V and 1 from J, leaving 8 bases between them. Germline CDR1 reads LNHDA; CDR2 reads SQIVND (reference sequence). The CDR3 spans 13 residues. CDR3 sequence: CASSWLKNTEAFF. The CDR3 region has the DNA TGTGCCAGTAGTTGGTTGAAGAACACTGAAGCTTTCTTT.

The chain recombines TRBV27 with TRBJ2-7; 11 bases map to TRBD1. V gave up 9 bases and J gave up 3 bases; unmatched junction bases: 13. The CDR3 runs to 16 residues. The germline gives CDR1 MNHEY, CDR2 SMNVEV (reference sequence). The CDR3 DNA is TGTGCCAGTTCAGCCTACTCCGGGACAGGGGGCTACGAGCAGTACTTC. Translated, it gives CASSAYSGTGGYEQYF.

The CDR3 DNA follows: TGTGCCAGCAGCTTAGCCCTAAACGGCGAGCAGTACTTC. This encodes CASSLALNGEQYF. The rearrangement links TRBV7-9 to TRBJ2-7; D is uncertain. The CDR3 has 13 amino acids. Germline CDR1 and CDR2: SEHNR and FQNEAQ (reference sequence). With 0 bases removed from V and 6 bases from J, the gap between germline ends came to 9 bases.

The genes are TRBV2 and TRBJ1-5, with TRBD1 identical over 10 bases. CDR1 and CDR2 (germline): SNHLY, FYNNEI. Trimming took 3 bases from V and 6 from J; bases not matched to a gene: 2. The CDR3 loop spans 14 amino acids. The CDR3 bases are TGTGCCAGCAGTGACGGACAGGGGGTTCAGCCCCAGCATTTT. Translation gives CASSDGQGVQPQHF.

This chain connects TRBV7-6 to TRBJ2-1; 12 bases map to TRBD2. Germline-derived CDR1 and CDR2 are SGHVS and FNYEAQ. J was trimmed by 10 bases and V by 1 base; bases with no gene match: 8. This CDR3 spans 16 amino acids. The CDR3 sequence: CASSLGLAGGQGEQFF. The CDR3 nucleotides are TGTGCCAGCAGCTTAGGCCTAGCGGGGGGGCAGGGAGAGCAGTTCTTC.

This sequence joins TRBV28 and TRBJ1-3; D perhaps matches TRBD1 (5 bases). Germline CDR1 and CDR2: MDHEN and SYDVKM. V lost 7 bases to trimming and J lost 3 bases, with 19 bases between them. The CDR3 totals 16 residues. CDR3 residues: CASIPPGREFGNTIYF. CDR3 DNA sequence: TGTGCCAGCATCCCCCCCGGCAGGGAGTTTGGAAACACCATATATTTT.

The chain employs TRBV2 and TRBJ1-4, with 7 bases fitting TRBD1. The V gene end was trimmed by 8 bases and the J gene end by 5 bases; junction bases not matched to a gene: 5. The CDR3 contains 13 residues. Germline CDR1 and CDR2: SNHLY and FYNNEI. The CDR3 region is CASPRGRNEKLFF. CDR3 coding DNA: TGTGCCAGCCCTAGGGGGCGAAATGAAAAACTGTTTTTT.

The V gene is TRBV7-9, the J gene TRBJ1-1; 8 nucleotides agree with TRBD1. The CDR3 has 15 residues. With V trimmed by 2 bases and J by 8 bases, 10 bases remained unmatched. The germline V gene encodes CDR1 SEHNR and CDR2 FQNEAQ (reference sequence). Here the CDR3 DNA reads TGTGCCAGCAGCTTAAGGGGCTATGGGACAGGAGAAGCTTTCTTT. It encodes CASSLRGYGTGEAFF.

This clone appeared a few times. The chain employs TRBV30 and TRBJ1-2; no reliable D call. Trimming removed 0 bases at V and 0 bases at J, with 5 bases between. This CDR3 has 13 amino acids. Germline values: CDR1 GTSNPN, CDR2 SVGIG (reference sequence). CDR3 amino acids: CAWSVEANYGYTF. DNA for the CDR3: TGTGCCTGGAGTGTAGAGGCTAACTATGGCTACACCTTC. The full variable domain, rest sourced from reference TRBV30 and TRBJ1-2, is SQTIHQWPATLVQPVGSPLSLECTVEGTSNPNLYWYRQAAGRGLQLLFYSVGIGQISSEVPQNLSASRPQDRQFILSSKKLLLSDSGFYLCAWSVEANYGYTFGSGTRLTVV.

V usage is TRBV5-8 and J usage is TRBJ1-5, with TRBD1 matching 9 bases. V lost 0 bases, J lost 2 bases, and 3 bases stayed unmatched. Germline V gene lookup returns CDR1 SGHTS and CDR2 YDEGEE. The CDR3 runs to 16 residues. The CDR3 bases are TGTGCCAGCAGCTTGGAGGACAGGGGAGGCAATCAGCCCCAGCATTTT. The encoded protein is CASSLEDRGGNQPQHF.

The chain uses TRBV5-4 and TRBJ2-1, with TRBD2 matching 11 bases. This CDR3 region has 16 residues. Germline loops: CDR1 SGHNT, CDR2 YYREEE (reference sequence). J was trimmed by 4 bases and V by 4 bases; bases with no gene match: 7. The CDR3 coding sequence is TGTGCCAGCAGCCTCCGTCGACTAGCGGGGTACAATGAGCAGTTCTTC. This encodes CASSLRRLAGYNEQFF.

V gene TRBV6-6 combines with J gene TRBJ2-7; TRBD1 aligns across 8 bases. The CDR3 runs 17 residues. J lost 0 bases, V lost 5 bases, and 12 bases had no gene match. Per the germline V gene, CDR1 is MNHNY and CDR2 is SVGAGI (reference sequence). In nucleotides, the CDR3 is TGTGCCAGCAGTCCTCCAGGACAGGGCCTCATCTCCTACGAGCAGTACTTC. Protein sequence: CASSPPGQGLISYEQYF.